Listed below are T cell receptor beta chains from one sample, sequenced in a study of blood T cell repertoires in COVID-19. The protocol was immunoSEQ multiplex PCR, while the TCRdb copy is restricted to in-frame clones and leaves out a portion. This table has under 120,000 clones, more than 60% appearing once. Material for sequencing was peripheral blood. All receptors come from a man between 65 and 85 years old with active or convalescent COVID-19. The CDR3 runs from the conserved cysteine through the conserved F or W. The order of the fields is J gene, V gene, D gene, clone size, CDR3 DNA, CDR3 protein. A D gene is named only where the DNA matches it firmly. Expanded clones get a size class; other rows say once, few or many, or leave the size out.

j_gene: TRBJ2-1; v_gene: TRBV28; d_gene: TRBD1; abundance: -; CDR3nt: TGTGCCAGCAGTAGAATTACAGGGGGATCGGACAATGAGCAGTTCTTC; CDR3aa: CASSRITGGSDNEQFF
j_gene: TRBJ2-3; v_gene: TRBV9; d_gene: TRBD2; abundance: few; CDR3nt: TGTGCCAGCAGCGTAGGGGGACTAGGAGCAGATACGCAGTATTTT; CDR3aa: CASSVGGLGADTQYF
j_gene: TRBJ2-7; v_gene: TRBV6-5; d_gene: -; abundance: few; CDR3nt: TGTGCCAGCAGTATCAGGGGCAGGGCGAACGAGCAGTACTTC; CDR3aa: CASSIRGRANEQYF
j_gene: TRBJ2-5; v_gene: TRBV5-8; d_gene: TRBD1; abundance: -; CDR3nt: TGTGCCAGCAGCCCCGGAGGGACAGGGGAGACCCAGTACTTC; CDR3aa: CASSPGGTGETQYF
j_gene: TRBJ1-1; v_gene: TRBV5-1; d_gene: -; abundance: -; CDR3nt: TGCGCCAGCAGCTTGGCCGGGGGGGCTTTGAACACTGAAGCTTTCTTT; CDR3aa: CASSLAGGALNTEAFF
j_gene: TRBJ2-3; v_gene: TRBV7-2; d_gene: TRBD2; abundance: -; CDR3nt: TGTGCCAGCAGCTTTTCCGGGACTAGGACGACAGATACGCAGTATTTT; CDR3aa: CASSFSGTRTTDTQYF
j_gene: TRBJ2-2; v_gene: TRBV2; d_gene: TRBD1; abundance: -; CDR3nt: TGTGCCAGCAGTTACGGGACAGGGGGAACGAACACCGGGGAGCTGTTTTTT; CDR3aa: CASSYGTGGTNTGELFF
j_gene: TRBJ1-6; v_gene: TRBV6-5; d_gene: -; abundance: many; CDR3nt: TGTGCCAGCAGTTACGCCGCAGGGAACTCACCCCTCCACTTT; CDR3aa: CASSYAAGNSPLHF
j_gene: TRBJ2-1; v_gene: TRBV6-5; d_gene: -; abundance: -; CDR3nt: TGTGCCAGCAGTTACTCTGGGACAAAAACCTACAATGAGCAGTTCTTC; CDR3aa: CASSYSGTKTYNEQFF
j_gene: TRBJ2-1; v_gene: TRBV7-8; d_gene: TRBD2; abundance: -; CDR3nt: TGTGCCAGCAGCCCACTAGCGGGGGGGCTTGAGCAGTTCTTC; CDR3aa: CASSPLAGGLEQFF
j_gene: TRBJ2-1; v_gene: TRBV7-2; d_gene: -; abundance: -; CDR3nt: TGTGCCAGCAGCTACACTTTAGCCTCCTACAATGAGCAGTTCTTC; CDR3aa: CASSYTLASYNEQFF
j_gene: TRBJ1-2; v_gene: TRBV6-5; d_gene: -; abundance: -; CDR3nt: TGTGCCAGCAGTTACGGGGGAGGGAATGGCTACACCTTC; CDR3aa: CASSYGGGNGYTF
j_gene: TRBJ2-1; v_gene: TRBV11-1; d_gene: TRBD2; abundance: -; CDR3nt: TGTGCCAGCAGCTTTCGACTAGCGGGGGGTGAGCAGTTCTTC; CDR3aa: CASSFRLAGGEQFF